This entry concerns a single T cell receptor beta chain. This sample is part of a study of CD8 T cells in Susac syndrome. The RNA input was roughly 0.45 to 1 ug, and it was reverse transcribed with random hexamers. TCRdb called the immunoSEQ multiplex PCR reads again in MiXCR, with one record for every CDR3 protein. The sample shows about 180,000 distinct CDR3 sequences, under 95% of them seen only once. The TCR comes from a human donor with Susac syndrome. Material: CD4+ T cells from PBMCs.

DNA for the CDR3: TGTGCCAGTAAGGAAGGTTCTATGCTTCAGCCCCAGCATTTT. It codes for CASKEGSMLQPQHF. V usage is TRBV19 and J usage is TRBJ1-5, with D hard to call. This CDR3 comprises 14 residues. The ends were cut back, 7 bases at V and 6 bases at J, with 16 bases in the middle. CDR1 is LNHDA and CDR2 is SQIVND in the germline V gene (reference sequence). The full variable domain, with the rest looked up from reference TRBV19 and TRBJ1-5, is DGGITQSPKYLFRKEGQNVTLSCEQNLNHDAMYWYRQDPGQGLRLIYYSQIVNDFQKGDIAEGYSVSREKKESFPLTVTSAQKNPTAFYLCASKEGSMLQPQHFGDGTRLSIL.